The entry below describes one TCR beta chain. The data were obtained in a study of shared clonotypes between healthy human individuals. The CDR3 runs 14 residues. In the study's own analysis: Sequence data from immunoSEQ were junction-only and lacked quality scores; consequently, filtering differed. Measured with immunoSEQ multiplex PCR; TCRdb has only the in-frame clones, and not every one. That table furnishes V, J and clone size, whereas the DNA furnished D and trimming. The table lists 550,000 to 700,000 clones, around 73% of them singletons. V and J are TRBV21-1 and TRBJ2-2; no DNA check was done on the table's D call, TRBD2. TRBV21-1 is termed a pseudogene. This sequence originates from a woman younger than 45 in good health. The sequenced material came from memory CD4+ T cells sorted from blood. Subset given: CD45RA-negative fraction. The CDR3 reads CASWGLAGTGELFF. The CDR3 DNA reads TGTGCCAGCTGGGGATTAGCGGGGACCGGGGAGCTGTTTTTT.